A selection of T cell receptor beta chains follows, all from one sample in a study of blood T cell repertoires in COVID-19. TCRdb keeps only in-frame clones here, not all; method: immunoSEQ multiplex PCR. This sample has fewer than 400,000 clones; 86% occur once, and the top ten carry 4% to 5%. The sequenced material came from PBMCs or T cells enriched from blood (not recorded which). The receptors come from a man younger than 45 who had recovered from COVID-19. The CDR3 runs from the conserved cysteine through the conserved F or W. The D gene is left open where the match is weak. A clone size is listed for some rows: how often the clone was seen (once, few, many), or a class if it is expanded.

J: TRBJ1-2; V: TRBV6-5; D: TRBD1; size: NA; DNA: TGTGCCAGCAAACTCGTCAGGGGGGCCTATGGCTACACCTTC; CDR3: CASKLVRGAYGYTF
J: TRBJ2-2; V: TRBV2; D: TRBD1; size: NA; DNA: TGTGCCAGCAGCAGACAGGGACCGAACACCGGGGAGCTGTTTTTT; CDR3: CASSRQGPNTGELFF
J: TRBJ2-1; V: TRBV23-1; D: NA; size: NA; DNA: TGCGCCAGCAGTCAAGCCACGGGCTCCTACAATGAGCAGTTCTTC; CDR3: CASSQATGSYNEQFF
J: TRBJ1-1; V: TRBV19; D: NA; size: NA; DNA: TGTGCCAGTAGTATCCCCGGTGGTTTGAGAACTGAAGCTTTCTTT; CDR3: CASSIPGGLRTEAFF
J: TRBJ1-1; V: TRBV12-3/TRBV12-4; D: NA; size: once; DNA: TGTGCCAGCAGTAAAACAGGGAACACTGAAGCTTTCTTT; CDR3: CASSKTGNTEAFF
J: TRBJ2-1; V: TRBV5-1; D: TRBD1; size: NA; DNA: TGCGCCAGCAGCTTGGTGTCGGACAGGGAGAGTGAGCAGTTCTTC; CDR3: CASSLVSDRESEQFF
J: TRBJ1-2; V: TRBV18; D: NA; size: NA; DNA: TGTGCCAGCTCCCTAACGCTTACCTCGGAGGACGGCTACACCTTC; CDR3: CASSLTLTSEDGYTF
J: TRBJ1-3; V: TRBV11-2; D: TRBD1; size: once; DNA: TGTGCCAGCAGCTTTACCGGGACAGCCATATATTTT; CDR3: CASSFTGTAIYF
J: TRBJ2-7; V: TRBV9; D: NA; size: NA; DNA: TGTGCCAGCAGCGCCAACCCATCGGGACTTGGCTACGAGCAGTACTTC; CDR3: CASSANPSGLGYEQYF
J: TRBJ2-5; V: TRBV5-1; D: NA; size: NA; DNA: TGCGCCAGCAGCTTGGTAGGAGAAGAGACCCAGTACTTC; CDR3: CASSLVGEETQYF
J: TRBJ1-2; V: TRBV29-1; D: NA; size: NA; DNA: TGCAGCGTCGCCGGGGGAAAGGAGCTCCACTATGGCTACACCTTC; CDR3: CSVAGGKELHYGYTF
J: TRBJ1-6; V: TRBV5-6; D: NA; size: NA; DNA: TGTGCCAGCAGCCGGGAGGTGAATTCACCCCTCCACTTT; CDR3: CASSREVNSPLHF
J: TRBJ1-2; V: TRBV5-5; D: NA; size: NA; DNA: TGTGCCAGCAGCTTGGGGCCAGGGGATGGCTACACCTTC; CDR3: CASSLGPGDGYTF
J: TRBJ2-2; V: TRBV24-1; D: TRBD1; size: medium-sized; DNA: TGTGCCACCAGTGATTTCGGGACAGGGTCGAACACCGGGGAGCTGTTTTTT; CDR3: CATSDFGTGSNTGELFF
J: TRBJ2-1; V: TRBV11-3; D: NA; size: NA; DNA: TGTGCCAGCAGCTTAGGATATGAGACAGGCAACGTCCATGAGCAGTTCTTC; CDR3: CASSLGYETGNVHEQFF
J: TRBJ2-3; V: TRBV7-2; D: TRBD2; size: NA; DNA: TGTGCCAGCAGCCTAGCGGGGGGGCAAGGAGATACGCAGTATTTT; CDR3: CASSLAGGQGDTQYF
J: TRBJ1-1; V: TRBV28; D: NA; size: NA; DNA: TGTGCCAGCAGTCCCGGGGGGGTAGTGAACACTGAAGCTTTCTTT; CDR3: CASSPGGVVNTEAFF
J: TRBJ1-4; V: TRBV5-1; D: TRBD1; size: NA; DNA: TGCGCCAGCAGAACCGGGACAGCTAATGAAAAACTGTTTTTT; CDR3: CASRTGTANEKLFF
J: TRBJ1-1; V: TRBV11-3; D: NA; size: NA; DNA: TGTGCCAGCAGCCGCAGAATGGCCGACACTGAAGCTTTCTTT; CDR3: CASSRRMADTEAFF
J: TRBJ2-2; V: TRBV27; D: TRBD2; size: once; DNA: TGTGCCAGCAGTTTACTACTAGCGGGAGGGGCCGGGGAGCTGTTTTTT; CDR3: CASSLLLAGGAGELFF
J: TRBJ1-4; V: TRBV21-1; D: NA; size: NA; DNA: TGTGCCAGCAGCATTCAGGGGGCGTATGAAAAACTGTTTTTT; CDR3: CASSIQGAYEKLFF
J: TRBJ1-2; V: TRBV5-6; D: NA; size: NA; DNA: TGTGCCAGCAGCTTTTTTAGGGGTTCCTATGGCTACACCTTC; CDR3: CASSFFRGSYGYTF
J: TRBJ1-1; V: TRBV6-4; D: NA; size: once; DNA: TGTGCCAGCAGTGATGTTGTAACTTCTGAAGCTTTCTTT; CDR3: CASSDVVTSEAFF
J: TRBJ2-1; V: TRBV11-2; D: NA; size: NA; DNA: TGTGCCAGCAGCTTAGATCCGTCCGGGACAGAGCAGTTCTTC; CDR3: CASSLDPSGTEQFF
J: TRBJ2-4; V: TRBV30; D: NA; size: NA; DNA: TGTGCCTGGGGGGAGCTAAGCAAACAAAACATTCAGTACTTC; CDR3: CAWGELSKQNIQYF
J: TRBJ2-1; V: TRBV29-1; D: TRBD2; size: NA; DNA: TGCAGCGTAGATCCGGGACTAGCGGGGGCCTACAATGAGCAGTTCTTC; CDR3: CSVDPGLAGAYNEQFF
J: TRBJ1-2; V: TRBV28; D: TRBD1; size: NA; DNA: TGTGCCAGCAGCAGCCGGGGACAGGGGGCTCCGTATGGCTACACCTTC; CDR3: CASSSRGQGAPYGYTF
J: TRBJ2-3; V: TRBV11-2; D: TRBD2; size: NA; DNA: TGTGCCAGCAGCTTAAGGACTAGCGGGGGCCGTAACACAGATACGCAGTATTTT; CDR3: CASSLRTSGGRNTDTQYF
J: TRBJ1-1; V: TRBV6-4; D: TRBD1; size: NA; DNA: TGTGCCAGCCGGAGGACAGGGGGACACACTGAAGCTTTCTTT; CDR3: CASRRTGGHTEAFF
J: TRBJ2-7; V: TRBV6-1; D: TRBD1; size: few; DNA: TGTGCCAGCAGTGAGTCCCGGGACAGGTGGCAGTACTTC; CDR3: CASSESRDRWQYF
J: TRBJ2-3; V: TRBV6-7; D: TRBD2; size: NA; DNA: TGTGCCAGCAGTTACACTGAAAAAACACTAGCGGGGGGGTCTAGCACAGATACGCAGTATTTT; CDR3: CASSYTEKTLAGGSSTDTQYF
J: TRBJ1-6; V: TRBV10-3; D: TRBD1; size: NA; DNA: TGTGCCATCAGCTATGCCGGGACAGGGAATTCACCCCTCCACTTT; CDR3: CAISYAGTGNSPLHF
J: TRBJ1-2; V: TRBV19; D: TRBD1; size: NA; DNA: TGTGCCAGTGTTTCAGGGGGCGCCGGCTACACCTTC; CDR3: CASVSGGAGYTF
J: TRBJ1-2; V: TRBV11-2; D: TRBD1; size: NA; DNA: TGTGCCAGCAGCTTAACTAGGACAGGGGAAGGCTACACCTTC; CDR3: CASSLTRTGEGYTF
J: TRBJ2-7; V: TRBV19; D: NA; size: NA; DNA: TGTGCCAGTAGTACGAACAGGGGACTGGGGGAGCAGTACTTC; CDR3: CASSTNRGLGEQYF
J: TRBJ2-3; V: TRBV27; D: TRBD2; size: NA; DNA: TGTGCCAGCAGTTTAGCGGGGGGCGTCAGCACAGATACGCAGTATTTT; CDR3: CASSLAGGVSTDTQYF
J: TRBJ2-1; V: TRBV4-1; D: NA; size: NA; DNA: TGCGCCAGCAGTGGGAGAGGGTCCTACAATGAGCAGTTCTTC; CDR3: CASSGRGSYNEQFF
J: TRBJ1-2; V: TRBV28; D: NA; size: medium-sized; DNA: TGTGCCAGCAGTTTATTTGACAGCTTTTGGGGCTACACCTTC; CDR3: CASSLFDSFWGYTF
J: TRBJ2-3; V: TRBV2; D: TRBD2; size: NA; DNA: TGTGCCAGCAGTGCTAGCGAGCCTCGGGGAGGGGATACGCAGTATTTT; CDR3: CASSASEPRGGDTQYF
J: TRBJ1-6; V: TRBV3-1/TRBV3-2; D: NA; size: NA; DNA: TGTGCCAGCAGCCAGATCTTTCCAGGGGAAAATTCACCCCTCCACTTT; CDR3: CASSQIFPGENSPLHF
J: TRBJ2-7; V: TRBV4-1; D: TRBD2; size: NA; DNA: TGCGCCAGCAGCTGGGGACTAGCGGGATTCCGGGCCGAGCAGTACTTC; CDR3: CASSWGLAGFRAEQYF
J: TRBJ2-1; V: TRBV5-1; D: NA; size: NA; DNA: TGCGCCAGCAGCCGGGAACCGTACAATGAGCAGTTCTTC; CDR3: CASSREPYNEQFF
J: TRBJ2-7; V: TRBV27; D: TRBD2; size: NA; DNA: TGTGCCAGCAGTCCAGGAATAGCGGGAGTGTCATTCGAGCAGTACTTC; CDR3: CASSPGIAGVSFEQYF
J: TRBJ2-7; V: TRBV6-1; D: NA; size: NA; DNA: TGTGCCAGCTCAGCGGGTGTCTCGTTGGACGAGCAGTACTTC; CDR3: CASSAGVSLDEQYF
J: TRBJ1-1; V: TRBV28; D: TRBD1; size: few; DNA: TGTGCCAGCAGGCCAGGGGGACACGTTGAAGCTTTCTTT; CDR3: CASRPGGHVEAFF